This TCR beta chain was identified during a study of blood T cell repertoires in COVID-19. The overall study: COVID-19 samples, acute and convalescent, were from the United States, Italy and Spain.

This CDR3 is built from 15 residues. The method was immunoSEQ multiplex PCR; TCRdb's version includes in-frame clones alone and lacks a portion of them. In the table there are around 18,000 clones, under 90% of which are singletons. This chain joins TRBV21-1 and TRBJ1-2. TRBV21-1 is a pseudogene. This receptor was taken from an elderly man with acute or convalescent COVID-19. Input material: peripheral blood. CDR3 sequence: CASSFRPGVNYGYTF. CDR3 coding DNA: TGTGCCAGCAGCTTCCGGCCGGGGGTAAACTATGGCTACACCTTC.